Given below is one TCR beta chain in context. This record comes from a study of blood T cell repertoires in COVID-19. Study-level background: Spain, Italy and the United States supplied samples that represented acute and convalescent COVID-19. From T cells, B-cell-depleted T cells, or PBMCs came the material, which was cDNA or gDNA.

Per the original data handling: Amplification with reference gene primers provided the estimates of nucleated cell counts. Clones were sequenced by immunoSEQ multiplex PCR, and TCRdb holds only the in-frame ones, with some missing. V, J and clone size are taken as reported in that table, and D and trimming were inferred from the DNA itself. The sample lists 90,000 or so clones, 86% occurring once. The sample taken for sequencing was peripheral blood. The TCR was taken from a man in his sixties with acute or convalescent COVID-19.

CDR3 DNA sequence: TGTGCCTGGAGGCAGGGGTCAAATCAGCCCCAGCATTTT. Translation gives CAWRQGSNQPQHF. J is TRBJ1-5 and V is TRBV30, with TRBD1 as a possible D gene (6 bases). Trimming took 3 bases from V and 4 from J, leaving 10 bases between them. Per germline, CDR1 GTSNPN and CDR2 SVGIG (reference sequence). The CDR3 runs to 13 residues. Using reference TRBV30 and TRBJ1-5 for the parts outside the CDR3, the full variable domain is SQTIHQWPATLVQPVGSPLSLECTVEGTSNPNLYWYRQAAGRGLQLLFYSVGIGQISSEVPQNLSASRPQDRQFILSSKKLLLSDSGFYLCAWRQGSNQPQHFGDGTRLSIL.